This TCR beta chain was recorded in a study of T cell responses to AZD1222 COVID-19 vaccine. At the level of the study: Pooled in the analysis were second doses at about 4 or about 12 weeks. General study findings and limits: Sampled repertoires all dated from after the peak T cell response. Unmutated variant regions are reportedly the target of nearly half of TCRs that are spike-specific. Spike as a whole was targeted by vaccine-associated CD4 TCRs, dominant at 160-218 and 743-854.

Libraries were prepared by immunoSEQ multiplex PCR; TCRdb keeps only in-frame clonotypes and omits some of them. The sample has about 150,000 clones, 85% to 95% seen once. Comments on this clone: Its antigen is not known.

From germline, CDR1 is SGHAT and CDR2 FQNNGV. There are 12 residues in the CDR3. Trimming stripped 2 bases from V and 4 bases from J, with 5 bases between. The chain combines TRBV11-2 with TRBJ1-1; D remains unclear. The sequence was obtained from an adult in good health. Source: peripheral blood, taken on day 0 of AZD1222 vaccination. CDR3 sequence (DNA): TGTGCCAGCAGCTTATCGGGCACTGAAGCTTTCTTT. It is translated as CASSLSGTEAFF.